These 9 T cell receptor beta chains were sequenced from one sample in a study of Ad26.COV2.S vaccination and SARS-CoV-2 variants. Treatment of the sample: 15 to 20 received Ad26.COV2.S at low or high dose, single or two shots; 5 received placebo; per-sample allocation not given. Day 63 after the first injection of vaccine or placebo was the sampling time. The data were produced by immunoSEQ multiplex PCR, yet TCRdb's version contains in-frame clones alone and is incomplete. In the table there are about 680,000 clones, 89% of which are singletons. The sequencing used peripheral blood, collected in a trial of Ad26.COV2.S vaccine versus placebo. The receptors were gathered from a person between 18 and 65 years old who received the Ad26.COV2.S COVID-19 vaccine or a placebo.

V usage is TRBV5-4 and J usage is TRBJ2-3; 8 nucleotides line up with TRBD1. Germline assignment: CDR1 SGHNT and CDR2 YYREEE (reference sequence). V lost 4 bases and J lost 3; bases outside the gene matches: 7. The CDR3 runs 15 residues. The CDR3 sequence: CASSQTGVVTDTQYF. As DNA, the CDR3 is TGTGCCAGCAGCCAGACAGGGGTAGTTACAGATACGCAGTATTTT.

The rearrangement uses TRBV10-2 and TRBJ2-2; 12 bases match TRBD2. This CDR3 has 15 amino acids. CDR1 and CDR2 (germline): WSHSY, SAAADI. V lost 4 bases to trimming and J lost 6 bases; unmatched junction nucleotides: 3. This CDR3 reads CASSGLAGVSGELFF. The CDR3 DNA sequence: TGCGCCAGCAGTGGACTAGCGGGAGTGTCCGGGGAGCTGTTTTTT.

The chain is built from TRBV5-6 and TRBJ1-6, with D unresolved. Deletions cut 2 bases from V and 0 bases from J, with 9 bases between. The CDR3 is 16 amino acids. Germline assignment: CDR1 SGHDT and CDR2 YYEEEE. CDR3 in amino acids: CASSLGPSSYNSPLHF. Written as DNA, the CDR3 is TGTGCCAGCAGCTTAGGTCCTAGCTCCTATAATTCACCCCTCCACTTT.

This chain links TRBV25-1 with TRBJ1-1; D may be TRBD1 (6 bases). The CDR3 extends over 13 amino acids. V lost 6 bases and J lost 2, with 10 bases in between. Germline V lookup: CDR1 MGHDK, CDR2 SYGVNS. This chain's CDR3 is CASRQGGNTEAFF. Written as DNA, the CDR3 is TGTGCCAGCAGACAGGGTGGCAACACTGAAGCTTTCTTT.

The chain employs TRBV6-5 and TRBJ1-5; D might be TRBD1 (6 bases). Germline CDR1 is MNHEY and CDR2 is SVGAGI. Trimming removed 2 bases at V and 4 bases at J, with 12 bases between. CDR3 length equals 15 residues. DNA for the CDR3: TGTGCCAGCAGTTACCAGGGGTTAGGAAATCAGCCCCAGCATTTT. Translated: CASSYQGLGNQPQHF.

This chain uses TRBV18 with TRBJ2-1, with 10 bases lining up with TRBD2. V was pared by 2 bases and J by 4 bases, with 11 bases of the junction left unmatched. The CDR3 is 18 amino acids. CDR1 KGHSH and CDR2 LQKENI come from the germline V gene. The CDR3 bases are TGTGCCAGCTCACCAATTGGACTAGCGGTGAAAACTTACAATGAGCAGTTCTTC. This translates into CASSPIGLAVKTYNEQFF.

A note on this clone: The sample carries other DNA sequences with the same CDR3. The rearrangement links TRBV3-1 (or the pseudogene TRBV3-2) to TRBJ2-7; 10 nucleotides agree with TRBD1. The junction had 2 bases not matched to a gene; V was cut back by 4 bases and J by 5 bases. This CDR3 contains 13 residues. The germline gives CDR1 LGHDT, CDR2 YNNKEL (reference sequence). The CDR3 is CASSRDRGDEQYF. CDR3 sequence (DNA): TGTGCCAGCAGCCGGGACAGGGGCGACGAGCAGTACTTC.

The chain employs TRBV18 and TRBJ2-5; no reliable D call. Looked up from germline, CDR1 is KGHSH and CDR2 is LQKENI. The CDR3 runs to 14 residues. V was trimmed by 1 base and J by 2 bases, leaving 8 bases between them. For the CDR3, the DNA is TGTGCCAGCTCACCACGATCTCTGCAAGAGACCCAGTACTTC. As protein: CASSPRSLQETQYF.

The V gene is TRBV6-5, the J gene TRBJ1-5; TRBD1 might be the D (6 bases). Per germline, CDR1 MNHEY and CDR2 SVGAGI. There are 13 residues in the CDR3. V was trimmed by 6 bases and J by 6 bases, leaving 12 bases between them. The CDR3 loop is CASSTGTGQPQHF. The CDR3 DNA is TGTGCCAGCAGCACAGGGACCGGTCAGCCCCAGCATTTT.